This T cell receptor beta chain is drawn from a study of blood T cell repertoires in COVID-19. Study information: Collection of acute and convalescent COVID-19 samples took place in the United States, Italy and Spain.

Assay: immunoSEQ multiplex PCR; the TCRdb copy retains only in-frame clones and omits some. The table shows about 110,000 clones, with 89% occurring only once. Trimming at V came to 6 bases and at J to 1 base, leaving 1 base not matched to a gene. The germline CDR1 and CDR2 sequences are LNHDA and SQIVND (reference sequence). The CDR3 runs 14 residues. The chain is built from TRBV19 and TRBJ1-1; 11 bases map to TRBD1. The sequence came from a man aged 40-49 years with active or convalescent COVID-19. What was sequenced was peripheral blood. As DNA, the CDR3 is TGTGCCAGTAGGGACAGGGGGCAGAACACTGAAGCTTTCTTT. It specifies CASRDRGQNTEAFF.